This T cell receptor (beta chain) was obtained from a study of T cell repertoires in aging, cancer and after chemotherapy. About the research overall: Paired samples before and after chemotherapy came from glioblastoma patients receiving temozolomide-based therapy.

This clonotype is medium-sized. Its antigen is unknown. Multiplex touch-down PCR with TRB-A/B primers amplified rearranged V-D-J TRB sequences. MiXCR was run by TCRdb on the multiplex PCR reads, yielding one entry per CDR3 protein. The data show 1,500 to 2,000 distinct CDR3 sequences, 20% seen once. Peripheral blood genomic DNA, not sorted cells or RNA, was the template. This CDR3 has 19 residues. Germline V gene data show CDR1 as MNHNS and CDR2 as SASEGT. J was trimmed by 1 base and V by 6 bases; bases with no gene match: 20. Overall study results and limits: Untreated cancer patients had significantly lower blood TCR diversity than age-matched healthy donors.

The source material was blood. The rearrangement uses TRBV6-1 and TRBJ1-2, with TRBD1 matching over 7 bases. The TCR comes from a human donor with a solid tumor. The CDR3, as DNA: TGTGCCAGCAGGGCCTTAACAGGGGAGGTGGTGCAGGGTAACTATGGCTACACCTTC. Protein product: CASRALTGEVVQGNYGYTF.